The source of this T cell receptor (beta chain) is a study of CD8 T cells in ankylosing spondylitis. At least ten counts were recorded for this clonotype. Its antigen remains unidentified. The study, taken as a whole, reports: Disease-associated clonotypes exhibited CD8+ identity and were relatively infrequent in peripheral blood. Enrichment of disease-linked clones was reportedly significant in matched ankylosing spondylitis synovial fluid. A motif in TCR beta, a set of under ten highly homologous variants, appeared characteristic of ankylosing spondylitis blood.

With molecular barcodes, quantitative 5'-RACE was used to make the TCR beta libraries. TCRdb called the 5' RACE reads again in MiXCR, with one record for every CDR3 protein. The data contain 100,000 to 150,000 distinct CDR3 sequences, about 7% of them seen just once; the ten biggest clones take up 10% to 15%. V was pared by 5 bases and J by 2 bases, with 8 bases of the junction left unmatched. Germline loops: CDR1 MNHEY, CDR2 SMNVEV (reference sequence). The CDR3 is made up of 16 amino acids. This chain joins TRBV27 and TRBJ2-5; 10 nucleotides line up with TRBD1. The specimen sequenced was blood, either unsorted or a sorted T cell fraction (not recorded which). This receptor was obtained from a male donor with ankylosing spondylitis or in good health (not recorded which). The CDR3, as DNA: TGTGCCAGCAGTCCCCTTCTGGGACAGGGGCAAGAGACCCAGTACTTC. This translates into CASSPLLGQGQETQYF.